This T cell receptor beta chain is drawn from a study of control samples from healthy donors and cancer patients. CDR1 and CDR2 from the germline V gene are SGDLS and YYNGEE. The ends were cut back, 0 bases at V and 3 bases at J, with 12 bases in the middle. This CDR3 is built from 16 residues. Sequenced by immunoSEQ multiplex PCR; TCRdb stores in-frame clones only, minus some. The sample has around 81,000 clones; over 85% are singletons. V is TRBV9 and J is TRBJ2-2, with no clear D. Sequenced input: blood. The sequence was collected from a woman aged 25 to 39 in good health. For the CDR3, the DNA is TGTGCCAGCAGCGTAGAGGGCATAAGGGACACCGGGGAGCTGTTTTTT. Its protein product is CASSVEGIRDTGELFF.